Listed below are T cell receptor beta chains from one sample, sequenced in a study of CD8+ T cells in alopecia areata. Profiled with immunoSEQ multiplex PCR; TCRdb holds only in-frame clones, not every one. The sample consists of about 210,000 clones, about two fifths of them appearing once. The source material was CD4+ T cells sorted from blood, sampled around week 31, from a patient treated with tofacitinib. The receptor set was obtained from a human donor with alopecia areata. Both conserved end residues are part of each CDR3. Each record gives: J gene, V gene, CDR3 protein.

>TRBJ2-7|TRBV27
CASTETSGRPHEQYF
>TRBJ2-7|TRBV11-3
CASSLGRVWEDEQYF
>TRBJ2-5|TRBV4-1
CASSQVWGETQYF
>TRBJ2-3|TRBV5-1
CASSATGFVTDTQYF
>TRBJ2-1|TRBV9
CASSVDNEQFF
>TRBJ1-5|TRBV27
CASRPAGVSNQPQHF
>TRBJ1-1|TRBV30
CAWSGDRMNTEAFF
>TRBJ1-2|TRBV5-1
CASSLGQLTDYGYTF
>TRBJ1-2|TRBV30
CAWSALDGDLYGYTF
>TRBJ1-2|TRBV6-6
CASSPRVSANYGYTF
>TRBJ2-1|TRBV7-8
CASSLAVRGYNEQFF
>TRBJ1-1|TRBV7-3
CASSLIRGAEAFF
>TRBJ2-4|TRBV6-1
CASSEQSVRGAKNIQYF
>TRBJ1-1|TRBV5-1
CASTGGAYDTEAFF
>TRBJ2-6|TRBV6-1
CASQTGSGANVLTF
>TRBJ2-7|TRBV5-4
CASSFGRVRRDYEQYF
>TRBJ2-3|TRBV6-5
CASSSSRSPTDTQYF
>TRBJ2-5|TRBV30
CAWSVGETQYF
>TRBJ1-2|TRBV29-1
CSVEGGHLDYGYTF
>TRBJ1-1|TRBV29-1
CSVRQGPEAFF
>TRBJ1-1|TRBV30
CAWSLGGFAEAFF
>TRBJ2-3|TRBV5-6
CASSSQLAPDTQYF
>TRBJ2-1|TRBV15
CATSRDRLASNEQFF
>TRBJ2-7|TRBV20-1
CSARALVGQYF
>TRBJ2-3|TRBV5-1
CASSLERMVRTDTQYF
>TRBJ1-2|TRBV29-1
CSFEGRNYGYTF
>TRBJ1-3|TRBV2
CASSVISSGNTIYF
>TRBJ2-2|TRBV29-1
CSADRGGTRELFF
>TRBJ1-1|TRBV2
CASSFDRGTFF
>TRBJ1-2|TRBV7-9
CASSLGSYGYTF
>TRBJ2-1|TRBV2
CASRDTSYNEQFF
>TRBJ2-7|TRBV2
CASSGLAGGYEQYF
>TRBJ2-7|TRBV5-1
CASSTNLQGYEQYF
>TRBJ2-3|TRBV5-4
CASSLEAGEAQYF
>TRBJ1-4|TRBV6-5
CASRDRANEKLFF
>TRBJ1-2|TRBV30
CAWSGGDPGYTF
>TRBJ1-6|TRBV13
CASSRRDRLTPLHF